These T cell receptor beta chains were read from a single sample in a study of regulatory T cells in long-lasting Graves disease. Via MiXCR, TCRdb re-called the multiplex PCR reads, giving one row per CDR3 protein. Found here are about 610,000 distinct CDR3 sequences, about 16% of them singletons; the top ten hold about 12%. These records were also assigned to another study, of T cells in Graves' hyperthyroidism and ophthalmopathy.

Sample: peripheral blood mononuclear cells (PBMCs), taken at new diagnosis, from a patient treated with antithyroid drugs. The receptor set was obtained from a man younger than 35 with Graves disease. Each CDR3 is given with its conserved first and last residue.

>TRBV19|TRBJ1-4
CASSDRGEKLFF
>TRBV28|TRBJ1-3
CASSLTGTAFSGNTIYF
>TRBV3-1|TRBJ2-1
CASSRTGDDEQFF
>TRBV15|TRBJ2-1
CATSREPGNEQFF
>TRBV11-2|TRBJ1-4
CASSLLVPGRNEKLFF
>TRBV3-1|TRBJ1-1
CASSQEGGTTEAFF
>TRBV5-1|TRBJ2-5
CASSLVTTQETQYF
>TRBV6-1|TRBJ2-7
CATDAGTGVMTYEQYF
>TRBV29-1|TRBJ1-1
CSALGGRRNTEAFF
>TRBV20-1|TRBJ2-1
CSARDGSGSTEQFF
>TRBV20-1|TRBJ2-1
CSASVTSGRTHNEQFF
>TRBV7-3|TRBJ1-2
CASSLAWGGSYTF
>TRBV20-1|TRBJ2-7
CSAAQDRLYEQYF
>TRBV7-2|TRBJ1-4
CASSSDGASEKLFF
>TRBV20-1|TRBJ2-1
CSATTDHDRYNEQFF
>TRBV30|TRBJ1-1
CAWSDRIVKAFF
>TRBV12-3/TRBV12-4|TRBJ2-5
CASSRAPLGPRGTQYF
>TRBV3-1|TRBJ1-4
CASSPKWDEKLFF
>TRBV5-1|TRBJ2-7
CASSLDSGNEQYF
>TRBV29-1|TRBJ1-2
CSVLWLNYGYTF
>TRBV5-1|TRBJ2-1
CASSLAGGRDEQFF
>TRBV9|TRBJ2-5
CASSGGSPVGETQYF
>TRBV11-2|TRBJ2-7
CASSLEGRDTSEQYF
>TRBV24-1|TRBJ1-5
CATSLAGGNQPQHF
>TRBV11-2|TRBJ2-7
CASSHIVESYEQYF
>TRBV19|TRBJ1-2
CASSGGQGPILYGYTF
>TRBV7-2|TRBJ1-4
CASSSEQGGEKLFF
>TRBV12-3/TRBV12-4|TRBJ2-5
CASSPGQGVETQYF
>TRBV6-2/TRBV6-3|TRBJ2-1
CTSKASGRVDEQFF
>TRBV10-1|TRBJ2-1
CARNRVGNEQFF
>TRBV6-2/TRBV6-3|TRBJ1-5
CASTPPRGRGNQPQHF
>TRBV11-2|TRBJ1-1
CASSLVGGEAFF
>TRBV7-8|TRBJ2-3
CASSFRESPDTQYF
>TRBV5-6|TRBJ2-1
CASSLQFNEQFF
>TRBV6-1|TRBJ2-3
CASTLFDRDADTQYF
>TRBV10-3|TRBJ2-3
CAIRVSGTTTDTQYF
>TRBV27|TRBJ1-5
CASSLSVNGNQPQHF
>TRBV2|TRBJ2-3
CASSEKDSLAFTGTQYF
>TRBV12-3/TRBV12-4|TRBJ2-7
CASSGQGRWSVEQYF
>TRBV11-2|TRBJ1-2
CASSPDRGMSGYTF
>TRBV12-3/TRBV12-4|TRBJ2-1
CASSQLVDEQFF
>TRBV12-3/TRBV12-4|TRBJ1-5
CASSSGGYVNQPQHF
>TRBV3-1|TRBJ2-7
CASSQDEVAYEQYF
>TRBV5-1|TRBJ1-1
CASSLRNMNTEAFF
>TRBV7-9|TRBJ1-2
CASSLGSHNYGYTF
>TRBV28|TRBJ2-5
CASSSDSPFLQETQYF
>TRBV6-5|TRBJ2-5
CASSYSKWSRGQQTQYF
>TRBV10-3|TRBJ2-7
CAISEREGSYEQYF
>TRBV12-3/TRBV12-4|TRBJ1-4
CASRTTGGIEKLFF
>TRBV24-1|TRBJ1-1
CATRGGAGTEAFF
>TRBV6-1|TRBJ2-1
CASGGRELPRNEQFF
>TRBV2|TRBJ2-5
CASSGAGGGLGETQYF
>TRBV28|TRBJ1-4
CASSLVINEKLFF
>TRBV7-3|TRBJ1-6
CASSDGGDNNSPLHF
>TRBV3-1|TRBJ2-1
CASSQTRTAYNEQFF
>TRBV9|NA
CASSEGERESETQYF
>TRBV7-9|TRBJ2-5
CASSPTRDQETQYF
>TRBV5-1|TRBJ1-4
CASSYGQGGANEKLFF
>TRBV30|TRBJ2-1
CAWSTLVGASGSGNEQFF